The 8 T cell receptor beta chains in this list originate from one sample, sequenced in a study of T cell changes during pregnancy in multiple sclerosis. The data were produced by immunoSEQ multiplex PCR, yet TCRdb's version contains in-frame clones alone and is incomplete. The table shows more than 25,000 clones, with 80% to 90% occurring only once. This material consisted of CD8+ T cells from peripheral blood mononuclear cells, taken in the first trimester of pregnancy. The receptors here all came from a female donor with multiple sclerosis, enrolled in a pregnancy study.

This sequence joins TRBV9 and TRBJ1-2; D call uncertain. The germline CDR1 and CDR2 sequences are SGDLS and YYNGEE. This CDR3 region has 15 residues. Trimming stripped 3 bases from V and 2 bases from J, with 14 bases between. The CDR3 DNA reads TGTGCCAGCAGCGCCCTGCGGGGTGGGAACTATGGCTACACCTTC. It codes for CASSALRGGNYGYTF.

This clone was counted a single time. The chain is built from TRBV12-5 and TRBJ2-1; D is ambiguous. The germline gives CDR1 LGHNT, CDR2 FRNRAP. The CDR3 extends over 14 amino acids. V lost 5 bases and J lost 8, with 16 bases in between. The DNA of the CDR3 is TGTGCTAGTGGTCCTTCCTACCGCATGGATGAGCAGTTCTTC. This translates into CASGPSYRMDEQFF.

This clone came up a few times. This sequence joins TRBV6-1 and TRBJ2-5, with 8 positions matching TRBD2. Germline assignment: CDR1 MNHNS and CDR2 SASEGT. V was clipped by 1 base and J by 4 bases; unmatched bases: 5. This CDR3 contains 15 residues. CDR3 nucleotide sequence: TGTGCCAGCAGTGAAGGAACGGGGGGGGCAGAGACCCAGTACTTC. This gives the protein CASSEGTGGAETQYF.

The chain carries TRBV10-1 and TRBJ2-3; 14 bases match TRBD2. Losses at the gene ends were 4 bases for V and 1 base for J; bases not matched to a gene: 10. Germline-derived CDR1 and CDR2 are WNHNN and SYGVQD (reference sequence). The CDR3 loop spans 19 amino acids. CDR3 amino acids: CASSGSPGTSGGRTDTQYF. CDR3 DNA: TGCGCCAGCAGTGGCAGCCCCGGGACTAGCGGGGGCCGCACAGATACGCAGTATTTT.

The chain has TRBV18 and TRBJ1-2, with D possibly matching TRBD1 (5 bases). CDR1 and CDR2 (germline): KGHSH, LQKENI. V shed 6 bases and J shed 5 bases, with 19 bases lying between them. This CDR3 spans 15 amino acids. Here the CDR3 DNA reads TGTGCCAGCTCTATCCAACAGGAGGGTGGTTATGGCTACACCTTC. Translation gives CASSIQQEGGYGYTF. Full variable domain (rest looked up from reference TRBV18 and TRBJ1-2): NAGVMQNPRHLVRRRGQEARLRCSPMKGHSHVYWYRQLPEEGLKFMVYLQKENIIDESGMPKERFSAEFPKEGPSILRIQQVVRGDSAAYFCASSIQQEGGYGYTFGSGTRLTVV.

V is TRBV7-3 and J is TRBJ2-1; D perhaps matches TRBD2 (6 bases). The V gene's germline CDR1 is SGHTA and CDR2 FQGTGA. Trimming pared 6 bases from V and 0 bases from J, leaving 12 bases between. This CDR3 has 15 residues. DNA for the CDR3: TGTGCCAGCAGTTCCGTGGGGGGCTCCTACAATGAGCAGTTCTTC. It translates to CASSSVGGSYNEQFF.

This chain's CDR3 is CASSHGQGTYEQYF. The CDR3 DNA reads TGCGCCAGCAGCCACGGACAGGGAACCTACGAGCAGTACTTC. The rearrangement uses TRBV4-1 and TRBJ2-7; 8 bases agree with TRBD1. Unmatched junction bases numbered 3, after V lost 3 bases and J lost 2 bases. The length of the CDR3 is 14 residues. Germline V gene lookup returns CDR1 MGHRA and CDR2 YSYEKL.

The chain couples TRBV7-2 to TRBJ2-2; 10 bases are a match to TRBD2. V lost 4 bases to trimming and J lost 0 bases; unmatched junction nucleotides: 5. Germline loops: CDR1 SGHTA, CDR2 FQGNSA. This CDR3 region has 17 residues. CDR3 residues: CASSYTSGKTNTGELFF. DNA for the CDR3: TGTGCCAGCAGCTATACTAGCGGGAAGACGAACACCGGGGAGCTGTTTTTT.